The clone carrying this T cell receptor (beta chain) was counted a few times. Using its own MiXCR run on the RT-PCR reads, TCRdb lists one record per CDR3 protein. The data contain about 700,000 distinct CDR3 sequences, approximately 14% of them seen just once; the ten biggest clones take up around 3.3%. The V end was cut by 3 bases, the J end by 4 bases, with 21 bases between. CDR3 size: 17 residues. CDR1 and CDR2 from the germline V gene are LGHDT and YNNKEL (reference sequence). The origin of this receptor is a female donor in good health, serving as a healthy control. The V and J genes are TRBV3-1 and TRBJ1-1; weak D call: TRBD1 (6 bases). The sample was memory CD4+ T cells from blood. The CDR3 is CASSHGQGGASVTEAFF. The CDR3 DNA follows: TGTGCCAGCAGCCACGGACAAGGGGGGGCGTCTGTCACTGAAGCTTTCTTT.